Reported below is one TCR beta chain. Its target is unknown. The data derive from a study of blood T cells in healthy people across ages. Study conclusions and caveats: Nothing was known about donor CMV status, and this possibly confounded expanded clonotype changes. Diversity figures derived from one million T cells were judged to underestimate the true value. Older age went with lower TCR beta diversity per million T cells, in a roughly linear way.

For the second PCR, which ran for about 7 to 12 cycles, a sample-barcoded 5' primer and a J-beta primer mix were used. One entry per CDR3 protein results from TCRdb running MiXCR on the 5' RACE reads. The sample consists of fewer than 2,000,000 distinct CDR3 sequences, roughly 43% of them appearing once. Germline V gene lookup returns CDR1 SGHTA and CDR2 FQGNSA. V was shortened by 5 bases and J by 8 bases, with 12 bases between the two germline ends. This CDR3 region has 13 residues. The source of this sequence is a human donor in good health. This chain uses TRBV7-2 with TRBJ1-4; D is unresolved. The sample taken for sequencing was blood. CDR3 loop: CASSQEVLEKLFF. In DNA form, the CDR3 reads TGTGCCAGCAGCCAAGAGGTTTTGGAAAAACTGTTTTTT.